The clone carrying this T cell receptor (beta chain) was seen at least ten times. The antigen is unknown. Assembly of TCR beta libraries relied on iRepertoire HTBI primers together with Arm-PCR of CDR3 regions. TCRdb itself ran the multiplex PCR reads through MiXCR, one entry per CDR3 protein. Here the sample spans about 330,000 distinct CDR3 sequences, 15% to 20% being singletons. The data derive from a study of regulatory T cells in long-lasting Graves disease. Study-wide results and limits: Persistent Graves' patients showed a TCR diversity that was lower than that of newly diagnosed ones. Authors noted too few samples as a limitation. With persistent disease, TRBV28, TRBJ1-2 and TRBJ2-5 were the favored segments.

Germline-derived CDR1 and CDR2 are MNHEY and SMNVEV (reference sequence). V trimming: 0 bases; J trimming: 6 bases; junction bases outside the gene matches: 5. This CDR3 comprises 15 residues. The time point is: newly diagnosed GD, antithyroid drugs for less than 3 months. Extracted PBMC RNA gave rise to the TCR library. The same sample was also used in a study of T cells in Graves' hyperthyroidism and ophthalmopathy.

The sample was peripheral blood mononuclear cells (PBMCs), taken at new diagnosis, from a patient treated with antithyroid drugs. This sequence originates from a young woman with Graves disease. This chain joins TRBV27 and TRBJ1-5; 7 nucleotides align to TRBD1. In nucleotides, the CDR3 is TGTGCCAGCAGTTTATCAATAGGGGGCATTCAGCCCCAGCATTTT. Its protein product is CASSLSIGGIQPQHF.